Reported below is one T cell receptor beta chain. What it recognizes is unknown. These data originate in a study of graft-versus-host responses after intestinal transplantation. Study in general: Every transplant recipient was induced with anti-thymocyte globulin, then maintained on tacrolimus and steroids for about 3 years. Overall study findings and caveats: Association was observed between peak circulating GvH clone levels and early post-transplant HvG declines.

Assay used: immunoSEQ multiplex PCR; TCRdb lists only in-frame clones, some missing. The sample lists tens of thousands of clones; around 93% were seen once. The CDR3 is made up of 11 amino acids. Trimming removed 5 bases at V and 4 bases at J, with 6 bases between. CDR1 and CDR2 (germline): LNHDA, SQIVND (reference sequence). The origin of this receptor is a human donor who was the organ donor for an intestinal transplant. The starting material was unstimulated CD4+ T cells sorted from spleen or lymph node cells, obtained before transplant. The J gene is TRBJ2-7, the V gene TRBV19; no clear D gene. As DNA, the CDR3 is TGTGCCAGTAGTGGGGTTTACGAGCAGTACTTC. Protein product: CASSGVYEQYF.